The 20 T cell receptor beta chains in this list originate from one sample, sequenced in a study of memory CD4+ T cells and cytomegalovirus serostatus. The assay was immunoSEQ multiplex PCR, and TCRdb's table has in-frame clones only and misses some. The repertoire holds around 88,000 clones, with 80% as singletons. Single viable CD3+CD4+CD8-CD45RO+ cells were sorted as the memory CD4+ T cells. The specimen sequenced was memory CD4+ T cells from blood. Receptors originate from an adult in good health and CMV-seropositive.

The chain carries TRBV20-1 and TRBJ2-3; D is unresolved. The germline CDR1 and CDR2 sequences are DFQATT and SNEGSKA (reference sequence). The CDR3 is 11 amino acids. Trimming took 8 bases from V and 4 from J, leaving 10 bases between them. CDR3 loop: CSQLRADTQYF. CDR3 DNA: TGCAGTCAACTTAGAGCAGATACGCAGTATTTT.

This clone appeared a few times. The V call is TRBV10-3, the J call TRBJ1-4; D is perhaps TRBD1 (6 bases). Germline V gene sequence: CDR1 ENHRY, CDR2 SYGVKD. The CDR3 covers 13 residues. The germline V and J ends were trimmed by 10 bases and 8 bases, with 17 bases remaining between them. The CDR3 DNA reads as TGTGCCACCAGGGGCCGGGGTGGAGAAAAACTGTTTTTT. Amino acids: CATRGRGGEKLFF.

The CDR3 reads CASSQPGSRGRQETQYF. The CDR3 DNA sequence: TGCGCCAGCAGCCAACCTGGGTCTAGGGGCCGACAAGAGACCCAGTACTTC. V gene TRBV4-1 combines with J gene TRBJ2-5, with a weak D call TRBD1 (5 bases). The germline CDR1 and CDR2 sequences are MGHRA and YSYEKL. This CDR3 contains 17 residues. Trimming took 2 bases from V and 2 from J, leaving 18 bases between them.

This clone came up a few times. The CDR3: CAWSRAENQPQHF. Here the CDR3 DNA reads TGTGCCTGGAGCCGAGCAGAGAATCAGCCCCAGCATTTT. The rearrangement joins TRBV30 to TRBJ1-5; no clear D gene. CDR1 and CDR2 from the germline V gene are GTSNPN and SVGIG (reference sequence). CDR3 length equals 13 residues. V was pared by 3 bases and J by 4 bases, with 10 bases between.

This clone was seen more than once but under ten times. The rearrangement uses TRBV25-1 and TRBJ2-1; tentatively, D is TRBD1 (6 bases). From germline, CDR1 is MGHDK and CDR2 SYGVNS. This CDR3 has 15 amino acids. V was cut by 2 bases and J by 4 bases, with 12 bases left in between. CDR3 sequence reads: CASSEGQGNYNEQFF. The CDR3 region has the DNA TGTGCCAGCAGTGAAGGTCAGGGGAATTACAATGAGCAGTTCTTC.

The genes are TRBV10-3 and TRBJ2-1, with 7 bases lining up with TRBD1. The CDR3 is made up of 15 amino acids. CDR1 is ENHRY and CDR2 is SYGVKD in the germline V gene. V lost 6 bases to trimming and J lost 2 bases; unmatched junction nucleotides: 7. CDR3 sequence (DNA): TGTGCCATCAGCCCGGGACAGATCCCCTACAATGAGCAGTTCTTC. The encoded protein is CAISPGQIPYNEQFF.

The rearrangement joins TRBV6-1 to TRBJ2-7, with TRBD1 as a possible D gene (6 bases). V was clipped by 2 bases and J by 4 bases, with 9 bases between them. The CDR3 runs 13 residues. The germline gives CDR1 MNHNS, CDR2 SASEGT. The CDR3 protein is CASSEQQGYEQYF. The CDR3 DNA follows: TGTGCCAGCAGTGAACAACAGGGTTACGAGCAGTACTTC.

The genes are TRBV5-1 and TRBJ2-2, with D possibly TRBD1 on 6 matching bases. V shed 4 bases and J shed 0 bases, with 10 bases lying between them. The CDR3 sequence is 15 residues long. From germline, CDR1 is SGHRS and CDR2 YFSETQ. CDR3 nucleotide sequence: TGCGCCAGCAGCATCGACAGGACGAACACCGGGGAGCTGTTTTTT. It yields the protein CASSIDRTNTGELFF.

V and J are TRBV6-5 and TRBJ1-2, with 7 bases identical to TRBD1. Per the germline V gene, CDR1 is MNHEY and CDR2 is SVGAGI. The length of the CDR3 is 14 residues. Trimming cost V 5 bases and J 3 bases; bases outside gene matches: 6. CDR3 amino acids: CASSEYRGDYGYTF. CDR3 DNA: TGTGCCAGCAGTGAATACAGGGGAGACTATGGCTACACCTTC.

Here the CDR3 DNA reads TGTGCCAGCTCACCAGGGACAGGGGTCGAGACCCAGTACTTC. This encodes CASSPGTGVETQYF. The V and J genes are TRBV18 and TRBJ2-5, with TRBD1 matching over 10 bases. V shed 2 bases and J 5 bases; nucleotides not matched to a gene: 2. Germline V lookup: CDR1 KGHSH, CDR2 LQKENI. The CDR3 sequence is 14 residues long.

This clone has only a few counts. This chain joins TRBV5-1 and TRBJ1-1; possible D gene TRBD1, 6 bases. Trimming took 6 bases from V and 4 from J, leaving 13 bases between them. This CDR3 contains 13 residues. Germline V gene data show CDR1 as SGHRS and CDR2 as YFSETQ. CDR3 in DNA: TGCGCCAGCACCACAGGGCCTGGCACTGAAGCTTTCTTT. This translates into CASTTGPGTEAFF. Full variable domain (missing parts from reference TRBV5-1 and TRBJ1-1): KAGVTQTPRYLIKTRGQQVTLSCSPISGHRSVSWYQQTPGQGLQFLFEYFSETQRNKGNFPGRFSGRQFSNSRSEMNVSTLELGDSALYLCASTTGPGTEAFFGQGTRLTVV.

This rearrangement joins TRBV30 to TRBJ1-5, with D possibly TRBD1 on 5 matching bases. V shed 2 bases and J shed 1 base, with 15 bases lying between them. CDR3 length equals 16 residues. CDR1 and CDR2 (germline): GTSNPN, SVGIG (reference sequence). The CDR3 region has the DNA TGTGCCTGGAGTTCCGGGGGGATAGTAAGCAATCAGCCCCAGCATTTT. This translates into CAWSSGGIVSNQPQHF.

This clone was seen only once. This rearrangement joins TRBV9 to TRBJ2-1; 14 positions match TRBD2. The trim removed 3 bases at V and 7 bases at J, leaving 3 bases unmatched. The CDR3 contains 15 residues. The V gene's germline CDR1 is SGDLS and CDR2 YYNGEE. In DNA, the CDR3 is TGTGCCAGCAGCGGACTAGCGGGAGGGGGGAATGAGCAGTTCTTC. Translated: CASSGLAGGGNEQFF.

This sequence joins TRBV9 and TRBJ2-1; D is unresolved. The V end was cut by 3 bases, the J end by 3 bases, with 7 bases between. CDR1 SGDLS and CDR2 YYNGEE come from the germline V gene. There are 13 residues in the CDR3. The CDR3 loop is CASSASNYNEQFF. The CDR3 DNA follows: TGTGCCAGCAGCGCCTCGAACTACAATGAGCAGTTCTTC.

The chain joins TRBV30 to TRBJ2-7; the match to TRBD1 covers 7 bases. Unmatched junction bases numbered 6, after V lost 4 bases and J lost 6 bases. This CDR3 is built from 12 residues. Germline V lookup: CDR1 GTSNPN, CDR2 SVGIG (reference sequence). The CDR3 spells CAWTATGTEQYF. The CDR3, as DNA: TGTGCCTGGACAGCGACAGGGACCGAGCAGTACTTC. Drawing the rest from reference TRBV30 and TRBJ2-7, the complete variable domain is SQTIHQWPATLVQPVGSPLSLECTVEGTSNPNLYWYRQAAGRGLQLLFYSVGIGQISSEVPQNLSASRPQDRQFILSSKKLLLSDSGFYLCAWTATGTEQYFGPGTRLTVT.

This clone has a single count. The chain is built from TRBV18 and TRBJ1-5; 9 bases align to TRBD1. Germline lookup yields CDR1 KGHSH and CDR2 LQKENI. The CDR3 runs 16 residues. V lost 4 bases to trimming and J lost 11 bases; unmatched junction nucleotides: 15. The CDR3 DNA is TGTGCCAGCTCACGACTACCGGGGACAGGGTCGGGGGCCCAGCATTTT. Protein product: CASSRLPGTGSGAQHF.

The chain joins TRBV27 to TRBJ2-3; D may be TRBD1 (5 bases). This CDR3 has 15 amino acids. Looked up from germline, CDR1 is MNHEY and CDR2 is SMNVEV (reference sequence). V lost 6 bases and J 2 bases, leaving 15 bases between the germline ends. The CDR3 DNA reads TGTGCCAGCAGACAGACAGTGGATAACACAGATACGCAGTATTTT. This gives the protein CASRQTVDNTDTQYF.

CDR3 bases: TGTGCCAGCAACCGGGACAGCATCAATCAGCCCCAGCATTTT. It translates to CASNRDSINQPQHF. The chain uses TRBV2 and TRBJ1-5, with TRBD1 identical over 7 bases. The ends lost 7 bases at V and 3 bases at J; junction bases unmatched: 6. This CDR3 has 14 amino acids. CDR1 SNHLY and CDR2 FYNNEI come from the germline V gene.

The chain is built from TRBV5-4 and TRBJ2-5; no reliable D call. CDR3 size: 15 residues. Germline V gene sequence: CDR1 SGHNT, CDR2 YYREEE (reference sequence). Trimming removed 0 bases at V and 5 bases at J, with 14 bases between. The CDR3 coding sequence is TGTGCCAGCAGCTTGGATTCGGTAGGGCCGGAGACCCAGTACTTC. It encodes CASSLDSVGPETQYF.

This clone was detected a few times. The rearrangement links TRBV4-1 to TRBJ1-3, with a tentative D call TRBD1 (5 bases). CDR1 and CDR2 (germline): MGHRA, YSYEKL. CDR3 size: 16 residues. Trimming removed 2 bases at V and 0 bases at J, with 11 bases between. The CDR3 region is CASSQTHTGSGNTIYF. CDR3 DNA: TGCGCCAGCAGCCAAACCCACACAGGCTCTGGAAACACCATATATTTT.